Following are 22 T cell receptor beta chains from one sample sequenced in a study of shared clonotypes between healthy human individuals. The table came from immunoSEQ multiplex PCR; TCRdb's copy has only in-frame clones and leaves some out. The sample lists over 400,000 clones, around 80% occurring once. The material sequenced was PBMCs. The receptors derive from a woman aged 40-49 years in good health. Some clones in this sample may be carry-over from other donors' samples.

The genes are TRBV7-3 and TRBJ2-7; 7 bases are a match to TRBD1. This CDR3 has 14 amino acids. From germline, CDR1 is SGHTA and CDR2 FQGTGA. V shed 5 bases and J 0 bases; nucleotides not matched to a gene: 4. CDR3 amino acids: CASSDRDSSYEQYF. DNA of the CDR3: TGTGCCAGCAGCGACCGGGACAGCTCCTACGAGCAGTACTTC.

This clone has a count of ten or more. Additional DNA sequences in this sample encode the identical CDR3. The J gene is TRBJ2-1, the V gene TRBV19; the D is unclear. This CDR3 contains 11 residues. Trimming took off 8 bases at V and 8 bases at J, with 10 bases between the two ends. Germline CDR1 and CDR2: LNHDA and SQIVND (reference sequence). This chain's CDR3 is CASDKGYEQFF. The CDR3 DNA is TGTGCCAGTGACAAGGGATATGAGCAGTTCTTC.

This clone has a handful of counts. This chain links TRBV5-1 with TRBJ2-7; D is possibly TRBD1 (5 bases). The V gene lost 4 bases and the J gene lost 5 bases, with 10 bases spanning the gap. Per germline, CDR1 SGHRS and CDR2 YFSETQ. This CDR3 contains 12 residues. CDR3: CASSIQGNEQYF. CDR3 nucleotides: TGCGCCAGCAGCATCCAGGGTAACGAGCAGTACTTC.

This clone was detected only a few times. V gene TRBV27 combines with J gene TRBJ1-1; 7 bases line up with TRBD1. After removal of 4 bases from V and 3 bases from J, the junction contained 5 bases not matched to a gene. This CDR3 has 14 amino acids. Germline CDR1 reads MNHEY; CDR2 reads SMNVEV (reference sequence). The DNA of the CDR3 is TGTGCCAGCAGTTATCGCAGGGGGGACACTGAAGCTTTCTTT. It translates to CASSYRRGDTEAFF.

V usage is TRBV7-9 and J usage is TRBJ1-1, with D tentatively TRBD1 (5 bases). The germline V gene has CDR1 SEHNR and CDR2 FQNEAQ (reference sequence). There are 13 residues in the CDR3. Trimming took off 2 bases at V and 9 bases at J, with 13 bases between the two ends. CDR3 sequence reads: CASSLWQRGQAFF. The CDR3 nucleotides read TGTGCCAGCAGCTTATGGCAGAGGGGCCAAGCTTTCTTT.

The chain carries TRBV27 and TRBJ2-7; 8 nucleotides align to TRBD2. The trim removed 2 bases at V and 5 bases at J, leaving 5 bases unmatched. The CDR3 extends over 14 amino acids. CDR1 is MNHEY and CDR2 is SMNVEV in the germline V gene (reference sequence). For the CDR3, the DNA is TGTGCCAGCAGTTTACAGCGGGAGATTAACGAGCAGTACTTC. Translated, it gives CASSLQREINEQYF.

Concerning this clone: This sample also contains other DNA sequences that code for the same CDR3. The chain has TRBV20-1 and TRBJ1-1; no reliable D call. Germline-derived CDR1 and CDR2 are DFQATT and SNEGSKA (reference sequence). The germline V and J ends were trimmed by 4 bases and 0 bases, with 3 bases remaining between them. The CDR3 runs 11 residues. The CDR3 region is CSAKMNTEAFF. Here the CDR3 DNA reads TGCAGTGCTAAGATGAACACTGAAGCTTTCTTT.

In this sample, this clone turned up many times. The chain joins TRBV4-3 to TRBJ1-5, with D tentatively TRBD1 (5 bases). Germline CDR1 is LGHNA and CDR2 is YSLEER. The CDR3 loop spans 15 amino acids. Deletions cut 4 bases from V and 5 bases from J, with 15 bases between. This CDR3 reads CASSLNLGGDQPQHF. In DNA form, the CDR3 reads TGCGCCAGCAGCCTTAACCTTGGGGGTGATCAGCCCCAGCATTTT.

The chain recombines TRBV6-6 with TRBJ1-5; 7 positions match TRBD1. This CDR3 comprises 13 residues. Germline values: CDR1 MNHNY, CDR2 SVGAGI (reference sequence). V trimming: 9 bases; J trimming: 3 bases; junction bases outside the gene matches: 5. Here the CDR3 reads CASKDRVNQPQHF. CDR3 in DNA: TGTGCCAGTAAAGACAGGGTCAATCAGCCCCAGCATTTT.

This chain links TRBV11-2 with TRBJ2-1; D tentatively reads TRBD1 or TRBD2 (5 bases each). The V end was cut by 0 bases, the J end by 0 bases, with 12 bases between. This CDR3 is 17 amino acids long. Germline V gene lookup returns CDR1 SGHAT and CDR2 FQNNGV. CDR3 amino acids: CASSLDLGTSSYNEQFF. The CDR3 DNA is TGTGCCAGCAGCTTAGATCTGGGGACGAGCTCCTACAATGAGCAGTTCTTC.

The chain is built from TRBV25-1 and TRBJ2-2, with a tentative D call TRBD1 (6 bases). This CDR3 is built from 14 residues. Germline CDR1 and CDR2: MGHDK and SYGVNS. The V gene lost 5 bases and the J gene lost 0 bases, with 7 bases spanning the gap. The CDR3 loop is CASSWTANTGELFF. The CDR3, as DNA: TGTGCCAGCAGTTGGACAGCGAACACCGGGGAGCTGTTTTTT.

A word on this clone: A much larger clonotype is one base distant, so this may be a read error. V and J are TRBV7-2 and TRBJ2-3, with TRBD2 matching 9 bases. Germline CDR1 is SGHTA and CDR2 is FQGNSA. CDR3 size: 14 residues. CDR3 protein: CVSSLVGGTSKEYF. In nucleotides, the CDR3 is TGTGTCAGCAGCTTGGTGGGTGGGACTAGCAAGGAGTATTTT.

This clone was picked up one time. In DNA, the CDR3 is TGTGCCAGCAGCCCCGCGACTAGTTACTCCTACGAGCAGTACTTC. It encodes CASSPATSYSYEQYF. J is TRBJ2-7 and V is TRBV28; the D gene is possibly TRBD2 (6 bases). The germline V and J ends were trimmed by 6 bases and 0 bases, with 15 bases remaining between them. This CDR3 is built from 15 residues. Germline loops: CDR1 MDHEN, CDR2 SYDVKM.

CDR3 loop: CASSGYRYDEQFF. CDR3 coding DNA: TGTGCCAGCAGTGGCTACAGATACGATGAGCAGTTCTTC. The chain employs TRBV2 and TRBJ2-1, with D hard to call. V shed 4 bases and J shed 8 bases, with 12 bases lying between them. The CDR3 extends over 13 amino acids. Germline V gene lookup returns CDR1 SNHLY and CDR2 FYNNEI.

This clone was seen repeatedly, ten times or more. The sample carries other DNA sequences with the same CDR3. V usage is TRBV6-5 and J usage is TRBJ1-6, with a possible D match to TRBD1 (5 bases). V was cut by 2 bases and J by 5 bases, with 13 bases left in between. The CDR3 is 16 residues long. Germline V gives CDR1 MNHEY, CDR2 SVGAGI. CDR3: CASSYGGGIHNSPLHF. The CDR3, as DNA: TGTGCCAGCAGTTACGGGGGTGGGATCCATAATTCACCCCTCCACTTT.

V usage is TRBV9 and J usage is TRBJ2-5; TRBD1 aligns across 8 bases. The CDR3 runs to 14 residues. CDR1 is SGDLS, CDR2 YYNGEE, per germline. The V and J ends lost 4 bases and 4 bases, in that order; junction bases with no gene match: 6. The CDR3 bases are TGTGCCAGCAGCCCAACAGGGGGAGGAGAGACCCAGTACTTC. Encoded protein: CASSPTGGGETQYF.

The chain has TRBV29-1 and TRBJ2-1, with D maybe TRBD1 (5 bases). The CDR3 length is 14 residues. CDR1 is SQVTM and CDR2 is ANQGSEA in the germline V gene. The V end was cut by 8 bases, the J end by 4 bases, with 18 bases between. DNA for the CDR3: TGCAGCCTTCCTAATCCCCAGGGTTACAATGAGCAGTTCTTC. Translated: CSLPNPQGYNEQFF.

The J gene is TRBJ1-1, the V gene TRBV19, with D maybe TRBD1 (5 bases). Germline lookup yields CDR1 LNHDA and CDR2 SQIVND (reference sequence). V was clipped by 2 bases and J by 4 bases, with 11 bases between them. This CDR3 spans 14 amino acids. In nucleotides, the CDR3 is TGTGCCAGTAGTATACGGGGCACGGCCACTGAAGCTTTCTTT. Translated, it gives CASSIRGTATEAFF.

The V call is TRBV2, the J call TRBJ1-5; D unclear. Germline loops: CDR1 SNHLY, CDR2 FYNNEI. The CDR3 is 14 amino acids. Trimming took off 3 bases at V and 7 bases at J, with 13 bases between the two ends. For the CDR3, the DNA is TGTGCCAGCAGTGAGGGTCGGACTGCGCAGCCCCAGCATTTT. Translation gives CASSEGRTAQPQHF.

V is TRBV10-1 and J is TRBJ2-3; D not resolved. The CDR3 extends over 15 amino acids. Trimming pared 0 bases from V and 2 bases from J, leaving 9 bases between. Per germline, CDR1 WNHNN and CDR2 SYGVQD (reference sequence). CDR3 loop: CASSESGGITDTQYF. CDR3 sequence (DNA): TGCGCCAGCAGTGAGTCTGGCGGTATCACAGATACGCAGTATTTT.

The CDR3 region has the DNA TGTGCCAGCAGTTCGCGGACAGGACCGAACACTGAAGCTTTCTTT. This sequence encodes CASSSRTGPNTEAFF. The chain uses TRBV28 and TRBJ1-1, with TRBD1 identical over 7 bases. Trimming removed 4 bases from V and 1 base from J; junction bases left unmatched: 6. The CDR3 length is 15 residues. CDR1 and CDR2 from the germline V gene are MDHEN and SYDVKM.

As concerns this clone: One end of the junction is discordant with germline, which a read error may explain. V gene TRBV11-1 combines with J gene TRBJ2-1, with 7 bases aligning to TRBD1. CDR3 length equals 11 residues. The germline gives CDR1 SGHAT, CDR2 FQDESV (reference sequence). CDR3 nucleotides: TGTGCCAGCAGGGACCGGGACAGAGTGATCTTC. It encodes CASRDRDRVIF.